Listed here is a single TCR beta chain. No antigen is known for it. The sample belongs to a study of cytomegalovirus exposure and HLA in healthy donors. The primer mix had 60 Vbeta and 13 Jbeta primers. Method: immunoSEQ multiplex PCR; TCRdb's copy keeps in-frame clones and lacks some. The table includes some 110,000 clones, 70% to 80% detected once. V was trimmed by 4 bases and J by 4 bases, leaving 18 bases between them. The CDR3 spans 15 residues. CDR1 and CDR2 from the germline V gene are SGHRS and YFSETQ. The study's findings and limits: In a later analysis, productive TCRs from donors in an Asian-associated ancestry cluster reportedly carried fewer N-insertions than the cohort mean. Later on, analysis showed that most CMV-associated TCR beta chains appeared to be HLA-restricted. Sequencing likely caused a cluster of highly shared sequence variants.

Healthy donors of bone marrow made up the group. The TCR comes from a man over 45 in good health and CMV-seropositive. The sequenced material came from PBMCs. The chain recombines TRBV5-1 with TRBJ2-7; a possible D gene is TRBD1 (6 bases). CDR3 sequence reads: CASSPRTSGVYEQYF. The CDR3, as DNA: TGCGCCAGCAGCCCCCGGACGTCAGGGGTTTACGAGCAGTACTTC.